This T cell receptor beta chain stems from a study of cytomegalovirus exposure and HLA in healthy donors. Details on this clone: The antigen is not known.

Profiling relied on immunoSEQ multiplex PCR, and the TCRdb table lists in-frame clones only, not all of them. This table holds around 150,000 clones, roughly 91% found once. Study-level findings and limits: The finding came from a later analysis; first-cohort TCR clusters tended to co-occur in the roughly 120 validation repertoires.

In germline, CDR1 is SEHNR, CDR2 FQNEAQ (reference sequence). The V and J ends lost 3 bases and 4 bases, in that order; junction bases with no gene match: 14. The CDR3 is made up of 18 amino acids. This chain connects TRBV7-9 to TRBJ2-1, with TRBD1 matching over 8 bases. The sample consisted of PBMCs. This receptor was identified in a woman under 30 in good health and CMV-seropositive. This CDR3 reads CASSLGRGGTGVYNEQFF. The CDR3 coding sequence is TGTGCCAGCAGCTTGGGGCGAGGGGGGACAGGTGTTTACAATGAGCAGTTCTTC.